A selection of T cell receptor beta chains follows, all from one sample in a study of blood T cell repertoires in COVID-19. This table comes from immunoSEQ multiplex PCR, and its TCRdb copy is limited to in-frame clones, with some not included. Among approximately 240,000 clones listed, roughly 82% were seen once. The sample was peripheral blood. Every receptor here comes from a woman older than 75 with active or convalescent COVID-19. The CDR3 runs from the conserved cysteine through the conserved F or W. D genes are given only for firm matches. Size is stated for part of the rows, as once, few or many counts, or as a class when the clone is expanded.

TRBV2	NA	TRBJ2-1	TRBD2	CASRRSGRADEQFF	TGTGCCAGCAGGAGGAGCGGGAGGGCCGATGAGCAGTTCTTC
TRBV30	NA	TRBJ1-6	NA	CAWSSGGNSPLHF	TGTGCCTGGAGTTCGGGGGGGAATTCACCCCTCCACTTT
TRBV6-2/TRBV6-3	NA	TRBJ1-5	NA	CASSSLREPQHF	TGTGCCAGCAGTTCCCTTCGGGAGCCCCAGCATTTT
TRBV27	NA	TRBJ1-2	NA	CASSLSIQGWYGYTF	TGTGCCAGCAGTTTATCGATCCAGGGCTGGTATGGCTACACCTTC
TRBV5-1	many	TRBJ2-3	NA	CASSAREAGVTDTQYF	TGCGCCAGCAGCGCCCGGGAGGCAGGGGTCACAGATACGCAGTATTTT
TRBV7-8	NA	TRBJ1-2	NA	CASSRDTDIYGYTF	TGTGCCAGCAGCCGGGACACCGATATCTATGGCTACACCTTC
TRBV18	NA	TRBJ1-6	NA	CASSGGRISSYNSPLHF	TGTGCCAGCTCGGGGGGACGGATAAGCTCCTATAATTCACCCCTCCACTTT
TRBV29-1	NA	TRBJ2-3	NA	CSVGAGVRDTQYF	TGCAGCGTTGGGGCAGGGGTGAGGGATACGCAGTATTTT
TRBV7-2	once	TRBJ2-1	TRBD2	CASSLALGGSGYEQFF	TGTGCCAGCAGCTTAGCGTTGGGCGGGAGCGGCTATGAGCAGTTCTTC
TRBV27	many	TRBJ2-2	TRBD1	CASSLSRLYRGATGELFF	TGTGCCAGCAGTTTATCGCGCCTCTACAGGGGAGCCACCGGGGAGCTGTTTTTT
TRBV19	NA	TRBJ1-1	NA	CASSIQGLGTEAFF	TGTGCCAGTAGTATCCAGGGCCTGGGGACTGAAGCTTTCTTT
TRBV28	NA	TRBJ1-2	NA	CASRPIQTNTNYGYTF	TGTGCCAGCAGGCCCATACAGACAAACACTAACTATGGCTACACCTTC
TRBV28	NA	TRBJ2-7	NA	CASSSGTFPYEQYF	TGTGCCAGCAGTTCTGGGACTTTCCCCTACGAGCAGTACTTC
TRBV19	NA	TRBJ1-2	TRBD1	CASKSGTGTYGYTF	TGTGCCAGTAAATCTGGGACAGGGACTTATGGCTACACCTTC
TRBV3-1/TRBV3-2	NA	TRBJ2-5	TRBD2	CASSQERLAGRETQYF	TGTGCCAGCAGCCAAGAGCGTCTAGCGGGTAGAGAGACCCAGTACTTC
TRBV5-4	NA	TRBJ1-1	NA	CASSSGRGRNTEAFF	TGTGCCAGCAGCTCCGGGCGGGGCCGGAACACTGAAGCTTTCTTT
TRBV5-1	NA	TRBJ1-4	NA	CASSLARQLNEKLFF	TGCGCCAGCAGCTTGGCGCGGCAGCTTAATGAAAAACTGTTTTTT
TRBV5-1	NA	TRBJ2-7	TRBD1	CASSLTGTGAYEQYF	TGCGCCAGCAGCTTAACCGGGACAGGGGCCTACGAGCAGTACTTC
TRBV30	NA	TRBJ1-2	TRBD1	CAWSVGTVAGYTF	TGTGCCTGGAGTGTGGGGACAGTCGCTGGCTACACCTTC
TRBV9	NA	TRBJ2-3	TRBD1	CASSVQRQGADTQYF	TGTGCCAGCAGCGTACAACGGCAGGGGGCAGATACGCAGTATTTT
TRBV28	NA	TRBJ1-5	TRBD1	CASSFGTVISNQPQHF	TGTGCCAGCAGTTTCGGGACAGTCATTAGCAATCAGCCCCAGCATTTT